Below, 24 T cell receptor beta chains from the same sample are listed, as sequenced in a study of control samples from healthy donors and cancer patients. The assay was immunoSEQ multiplex PCR, and TCRdb's table has in-frame clones only and misses some. The sample carries 130,000 or so clones, around 92% recorded once. Sequencing input: blood. The receptors originated from a man aged 50 or older in good health.

This clone was observed a single time. The gene calls are TRBV19 and TRBJ2-7; D remains unclear. This CDR3 comprises 13 residues. Germline CDR1 and CDR2: LNHDA and SQIVND (reference sequence). The ends were cut back, 2 bases at V and 3 bases at J, with 8 bases in the middle. The CDR3, as DNA: TGTGCCAGTAGTATAAATTCTTTCTACGAGCAGTACTTC. It yields the protein CASSINSFYEQYF.

CDR3 region: CASTIDHNRAGYTF. The CDR3 DNA follows: TGTGCCAGCACCATAGACCATAACAGGGCTGGCTACACCTTC. The chain has TRBV6-4 and TRBJ1-2; possible D gene TRBD1, 6 bases. Germline CDR1 MRHNA, CDR2 SNTAGT. This CDR3 has 14 residues. Trimming removed 7 bases at V and 7 bases at J, with 19 bases between.

The genes are TRBV27 and TRBJ1-6, with a tentative D call TRBD1 (5 bases). The CDR3 runs 15 residues. CDR1 is MNHEY, CDR2 SMNVEV, per germline (reference sequence). Trimming cost V 8 bases and J 7 bases, with 18 bases left between them. In DNA, the CDR3 is TGTGCCAGCCGCGACTCCCGGGGCCTCAATTCACCCCTCCACTTT. Its protein product is CASRDSRGLNSPLHF.

The chain uses TRBV7-6 and TRBJ2-7; no reliable D call. Per the germline V gene, CDR1 is SGHVS and CDR2 is FNYEAQ. The V end lost 2 bases, the J end lost 3 bases, and 11 bases lay between the germline ends. The CDR3 sequence is 14 residues long. This chain's CDR3 is CASSLNFADYEQYF. CDR3 DNA: TGTGCCAGCAGCTTAAATTTCGCAGACTACGAGCAGTACTTC.

The V gene is TRBV18, the J gene TRBJ2-1; TRBD1 is a possible D gene (6 bases). The germline gives CDR1 KGHSH, CDR2 LQKENI. The CDR3 totals 15 residues. V gave up 5 bases and J gave up 0 bases, with 11 bases separating them. CDR3 coding DNA: TGTGCCAGCTCAGCGACAGGCGGCTCCTACAATGAGCAGTTCTTC. Translated, it gives CASSATGGSYNEQFF. Looking up the rest from reference TRBV18 and TRBJ2-1 gives the full variable domain: NAGVMQNPRHLVRRRGQEARLRCSPMKGHSHVYWYRQLPEEGLKFMVYLQKENIIDESGMPKERFSAEFPKEGPSILRIQQVVRGDSAAYFCASSATGGSYNEQFFGPGTRLTVL.

This chain joins TRBV11-3 and TRBJ2-2, with D perhaps being TRBD1 or TRBD2 (6 bases each). Germline V lookup: CDR1 SGHNT, CDR2 YENEEA. Trimming took 4 bases from V and 1 from J, leaving 13 bases between them. The CDR3 extends over 16 amino acids. CDR3 residues: CASSSRGARNTGELFF. The DNA of the CDR3 is TGTGCCAGCAGCTCGAGGGGGGCCCGGAACACCGGGGAGCTGTTTTTT.

This rearrangement joins TRBV19 to TRBJ2-5; 7 bases line up with TRBD1. The V gene's germline CDR1 is LNHDA and CDR2 SQIVND (reference sequence). This CDR3 contains 13 residues. The V segment lost 7 bases and the J segment 2 bases; nucleotides outside the gene matches: 4. CDR3 DNA sequence: TGTGCCAGTAATCGACAGGGACAAGAGACCCAGTACTTC. This gives the protein CASNRQGQETQYF.

The J gene is TRBJ1-6, the V gene TRBV18, with a weak D call TRBD1 (6 bases). The CDR3 length is 16 residues. Germline CDR1 and CDR2: KGHSH and LQKENI. The V end lost 0 bases, the J end lost 8 bases, and 14 bases lay between the germline ends. CDR3 sequence: CASSPPRGGRDSPLHF. CDR3 in DNA: TGTGCCAGCTCACCACCGAGAGGGGGTCGAGATTCACCCCTCCACTTT.

This chain connects TRBV7-9 to TRBJ2-2; D is uncertain. Germline V gives CDR1 SEHNR, CDR2 FQNEAQ (reference sequence). With 5 bases removed from V and 0 bases from J, the gap between germline ends came to 10 bases. The CDR3 runs to 15 residues. Written as DNA, the CDR3 is TGTGCCAGCAGCCGAGGAGAGACGAACACCGGGGAGCTGTTTTTT. This gives the protein CASSRGETNTGELFF.

The chain has TRBV19 and TRBJ1-5; D gene ambiguous. The V end was cut by 8 bases, the J end by 6 bases, with 17 bases between. Germline lookup yields CDR1 LNHDA and CDR2 SQIVND (reference sequence). The CDR3 has 14 amino acids. As DNA, the CDR3 is TGTGCCAGTGGAACATCTGTCCGTAGTCAGCCCCAGCATTTT. Its translation: CASGTSVRSQPQHF. Based on the CDR3 plus reference TRBV19 and TRBJ1-5, the full variable domain is DGGITQSPKYLFRKEGQNVTLSCEQNLNHDAMYWYRQDPGQGLRLIYYSQIVNDFQKGDIAEGYSVSREKKESFPLTVTSAQKNPTAFYLCASGTSVRSQPQHFGDGTRLSIL.

This rearrangement joins TRBV7-8 to TRBJ1-5; TRBD1 aligns across 9 bases. V shed 5 bases, J shed 1 base, and the junction held 6 bases outside the gene matches. Germline V gene data show CDR1 as SGHVS and CDR2 as FQNEAQ. CDR3 length: 16 amino acids. The CDR3 bases are TGTGCCAGCAGCCCACAAGGACAGGGGAGCAATCAGCCCCAGCATTTT. Translating it yields CASSPQGQGSNQPQHF.

The rearrangement joins TRBV6-6 to TRBJ1-1; D is undetermined. CDR3 length: 11 amino acids. V was clipped by 4 bases and J by 7 bases, with 7 bases between them. From germline, CDR1 is MNHNY and CDR2 SVGAGI (reference sequence). CDR3 residues: CASSSRVEAFF. CDR3 sequence (DNA): TGTGCCAGCAGTTCCCGGGTTGAAGCTTTCTTT.

The chain couples TRBV27 to TRBJ2-5; the D gene is possibly TRBD1 (6 bases). Germline CDR1 MNHEY, CDR2 SMNVEV (reference sequence). The CDR3 totals 15 residues. V lost 5 bases, J lost 5 bases, and 18 bases lay in between. DNA for the CDR3: TGTGCCAGCAGTCCCTACAGTCAGGGGTTGGAGACCCAGTACTTC. This encodes CASSPYSQGLETQYF.

The rearrangement joins TRBV4-1 to TRBJ1-1; possible D gene TRBD1, 5 bases. This CDR3 has 13 residues. The ends were cut back, 7 bases at V and 1 base at J, with 10 bases in the middle. Germline loops: CDR1 MGHRA, CDR2 YSYEKL. The CDR3 DNA reads as TGCGCCAGCACCTATACAGGGAACACTGAAGCTTTCTTT. Amino acid sequence: CASTYTGNTEAFF.

There are a few counts of this clone. The rearrangement links TRBV5-6 to TRBJ2-5; D not certain. The CDR3 spans 14 residues. Germline V CDR1 and CDR2: SGHDT, YYEEEE. V lost 0 bases, J lost 4 bases, and 10 bases lay in between. This CDR3 reads CASSLGQAGETQYF. For the CDR3, the DNA is TGTGCCAGCAGCTTGGGGCAGGCAGGAGAGACCCAGTACTTC.

This clone was seen a single time. CDR3 sequence reads: CSVRTGEAYNEQFF. Here the CDR3 DNA reads TGCAGCGTTCGGACAGGGGAGGCCTACAATGAGCAGTTCTTC. This rearrangement joins TRBV29-1 to TRBJ2-1, with TRBD1 matching over 9 bases. With V trimmed by 5 bases and J by 2 bases, 4 bases remained unmatched. Per germline, CDR1 SQVTM and CDR2 ANQGSEA. The CDR3 has 14 amino acids.

This clone was seen just once. V and J are TRBV27 and TRBJ2-7, with 7 bases that match TRBD1. This CDR3 has 15 amino acids. After removal of 5 bases from V and 2 bases from J, the junction contained 9 bases not matched to a gene. The germline gives CDR1 MNHEY, CDR2 SMNVEV (reference sequence). CDR3 in amino acids: CASSPTGQATYEQYF. CDR3 coding DNA: TGTGCCAGCAGTCCGACAGGACAGGCCACCTACGAGCAGTACTTC.

The J gene is TRBJ1-3, the V gene TRBV9, with TRBD1 identical over 7 bases. The V segment lost 0 bases and the J segment 0 bases; nucleotides outside the gene matches: 3. This CDR3 is 16 amino acids long. Germline CDR1 and CDR2: SGDLS and YYNGEE. This CDR3 reads CASSVAGQFSGNTIYF. In DNA form, the CDR3 reads TGTGCCAGCAGCGTAGCGGGACAGTTCTCTGGAAACACCATATATTTT.

V gene TRBV29-1 combines with J gene TRBJ1-1; D might be TRBD1 (5 bases). This CDR3 comprises 13 residues. V lost 6 bases and J lost 3, with 14 bases in between. The V gene's germline CDR1 is SQVTM and CDR2 ANQGSEA. The CDR3: CSVAERGYTEAFF. The CDR3, as DNA: TGCAGCGTCGCAGAACGGGGGTACACTGAAGCTTTCTTT.

The chain uses TRBV27 and TRBJ1-1; a weak D match, TRBD1 (5 bases). CDR3 length: 14 amino acids. Germline V CDR1 and CDR2: MNHEY, SMNVEV (reference sequence). Trimming pared 3 bases from V and 4 bases from J, leaving 12 bases between. CDR3 protein: CASSLVRGRTEAFF. As DNA, the CDR3 is TGTGCCAGCAGTTTGGTTCGGGGCCGCACTGAAGCTTTCTTT.

V gene TRBV6-2 or TRBV6-3 combines with J gene TRBJ1-2; tentative D call: TRBD1 (5 bases). The CDR3 totals 14 residues. Germline values: CDR1 MNHEY, CDR2 SVGEGT. V gave up 5 bases and J gave up 4 bases, with 14 bases separating them. The CDR3 loop reads CASSTGGPGYGYTF. The CDR3 DNA is TGTGCCAGCAGTACGGGGGGTCCCGGCTATGGCTACACCTTC.

The chain recombines TRBV6-5 with TRBJ1-5; 8 bases line up with TRBD1. The CDR3 is made up of 15 amino acids. The germline gives CDR1 MNHEY, CDR2 SVGAGI. The trim removed 4 bases at V and 2 bases at J, leaving 4 bases unmatched. DNA of the CDR3: TGTGCCAGCAGTTCAGGGGGCCCGGGCAATCAGCCCCAGCATTTT. This gives the protein CASSSGGPGNQPQHF.

The chain couples TRBV19 to TRBJ2-7, with D unclear. Germline CDR1 LNHDA, CDR2 SQIVND (reference sequence). This CDR3 contains 14 residues. Between the trimmed V and J ends, which lost 2 bases and 4 bases, there was a span of 12 bases. DNA of the CDR3: TGTGCCAGTAGTATATCGACGGATATGTACGAGCAGTACTTC. Its protein product is CASSISTDMYEQYF.

The chain employs TRBV4-1 and TRBJ2-7; no clear D gene. Trimming took 0 bases from V and 1 from J, leaving 10 bases between them. The CDR3 is 15 residues long. Per the germline V gene, CDR1 is MGHRA and CDR2 is YSYEKL. The DNA of the CDR3 is TGCGCCAGCAGCCAAGATTATCCTGGGTCCTACGAGCAGTACTTC. It is translated as CASSQDYPGSYEQYF.